This is a list of T cell receptor beta chains from one sample in a study of control samples from healthy donors and cancer patients. Method: immunoSEQ multiplex PCR; TCRdb's copy keeps in-frame clones and lacks some. The data contain approximately 190,000 clones, about 90% of them singletons. Sequencing was performed on blood. The origin of the receptors is a man aged 30 to 45 in good health. Each CDR3 is given with its conserved first and last residue. A D gene is named only where the DNA matches it firmly. The size entry is marked missing in some rows and otherwise reads once, few, many or a size class.

j_gene,v_gene,abundance,d_gene,CDR3aa,CDR3nt
TRBJ2-7,TRBV4-1,once,TRBD1,CASSQELPRGLSGYEQYF,TGCGCCAGCAGCCAAGAACTGCCCAGGGGGCTTTCCGGCTACGAGCAGTACTTC
TRBJ2-7,TRBV19,NA,NA,CASSIQGSSYEQYF,TGTGCCAGTAGCATACAGGGCAGCTCCTACGAGCAGTACTTC
TRBJ2-5,TRBV19,NA,TRBD1,CASTPGDSLGGETQYF,TGTGCCAGTACCCCCGGGGACAGCTTAGGGGGAGAGACCCAGTACTTC
TRBJ2-1,TRBV11-3,NA,TRBD2,CASSSHSGVSYNEQFF,TGTGCCAGCAGCTCTCATAGCGGGGTTTCCTACAATGAGCAGTTCTTC
TRBJ1-2,TRBV2,NA,NA,CASIGLGPRGYTF,TGTGCCAGCATAGGATTGGGACCGCGTGGCTACACCTTC
TRBJ2-2,TRBV19,NA,TRBD2,CASSNSGGAGTGELFF,TGTGCCAGTAGTAACAGCGGGGGGGCCGGCACCGGGGAGCTGTTTTTT
TRBJ1-6,TRBV3-1/TRBV3-2,NA,NA,CASSQVSGDNSPLHF,TGTGCCAGCAGCCAAGTCTCCGGGGACAATTCACCCCTCCACTTT
TRBJ2-1,TRBV6-1,NA,TRBD2,CASSDRSGGHNEQFF,TGTGCCAGCAGTGATAGGAGCGGGGGCCACAATGAGCAGTTCTTC
TRBJ2-5,TRBV5-1,NA,NA,CASSPGRYFQYF,TGCGCCAGCAGTCCCGGACGGTACTTCCAGTACTTC
TRBJ2-2,TRBV7-6,NA,TRBD1,CASTRAGGTGELFF,TGTGCCAGCACCCGGGCAGGGGGCACCGGGGAGCTGTTTTTT
TRBJ1-2,TRBV6-1,NA,NA,CASSERAGERYGYTF,TGTGCCAGCAGTGAACGCGCCGGGGAGAGGTATGGCTACACCTTC
TRBJ1-2,TRBV3-1/TRBV3-2,once,TRBD1,CASSLYRGAEDYGYTF,TGTGCCAGCAGCCTATACAGGGGAGCCGAAGACTATGGCTACACCTTC
TRBJ2-7,TRBV7-9,NA,NA,CASTSLAGHEQYF,TGTGCCAGCACCTCTCTGGCGGGCCACGAGCAGTACTTC
TRBJ2-3,TRBV5-1,NA,TRBD2,CASSLVRGAGADTQYF,TGCGCCAGCAGCTTGGTGCGGGGGGCGGGGGCAGATACGCAGTATTTT
TRBJ1-4,TRBV4-1,NA,NA,CASSQPRSNEKLFF,TGCGCCAGCAGCCAACCCCGGTCTAATGAAAAACTGTTTTTT
TRBJ1-3,TRBV30,NA,TRBD1,CAWATGDSGNTIYF,TGTGCCTGGGCGACAGGGGACTCTGGAAACACCATATATTTT
TRBJ2-7,TRBV3-1/TRBV3-2,NA,TRBD1,CASSQPTGGRYEQYF,TGTGCCAGCAGCCAGCCGACAGGGGGGAGATACGAGCAGTACTTC
TRBJ1-2,TRBV15,NA,TRBD1,CATSTGTDWYGYTF,TGTGCCACCAGCACCGGGACAGACTGGTATGGCTACACCTTC
TRBJ2-1,TRBV13,once,NA,CASSLGDSIGNEQFF,TGTGCCAGCAGCTTAGGGGACAGTATAGGCAATGAGCAGTTCTTC
TRBJ2-3,TRBV29-1,NA,TRBD2,CSIAGGSSTDTQYF,TGCAGCATAGCGGGGGGGTCTAGCACAGATACGCAGTATTTT
TRBJ1-3,TRBV7-9,NA,TRBD1,CASSFPGGESGNTIYF,TGTGCCAGCAGCTTCCCAGGGGGCGAATCTGGAAACACCATATATTTT
TRBJ1-3,TRBV5-6,NA,NA,CASSSPGDWTSGNTIYF,TGTGCCAGCAGCTCACCAGGGGATTGGACCTCTGGAAACACCATATATTTT
TRBJ1-1,TRBV2,NA,TRBD1,CARDRERFTEAFF,TGTGCCAGAGACAGGGAAAGGTTTACTGAAGCTTTCTTT
TRBJ1-4,TRBV4-1,NA,NA,CASSQVALGEKLFF,TGCGCCAGCAGCCAAGTTGCTCTCGGTGAAAAACTGTTTTTT
TRBJ2-7,TRBV5-1,NA,TRBD1,CASSPAGTGDLREQYF,TGCGCCAGCAGCCCAGCCGGGACAGGGGACCTTCGTGAGCAGTACTTC
TRBJ2-3,TRBV5-3,NA,NA,CARSLGGRHTDTQYF,TGTGCCAGAAGCTTGGGGGGCCGACACACAGATACGCAGTATTTT